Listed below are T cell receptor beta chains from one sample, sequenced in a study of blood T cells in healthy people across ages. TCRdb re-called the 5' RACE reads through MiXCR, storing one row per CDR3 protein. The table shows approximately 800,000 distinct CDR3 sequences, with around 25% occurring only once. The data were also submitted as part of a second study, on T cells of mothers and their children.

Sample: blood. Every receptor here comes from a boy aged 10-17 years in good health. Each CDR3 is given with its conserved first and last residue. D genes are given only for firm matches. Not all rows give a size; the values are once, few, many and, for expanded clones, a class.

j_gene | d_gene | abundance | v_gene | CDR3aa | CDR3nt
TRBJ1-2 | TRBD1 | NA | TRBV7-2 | CASSLDWQGANGYTF | TGTGCCAGCAGCTTAGATTGGCAGGGGGCGAATGGCTACACCTTC
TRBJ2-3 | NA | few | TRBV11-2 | CTSSWVNPRDTQYF | TGTACCAGCAGTTGGGTCAATCCGAGGGATACGCAGTATTTT
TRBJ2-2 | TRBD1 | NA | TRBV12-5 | CASGLVGTGVNTGELFF | TGTGCTAGTGGTTTGGTAGGGACAGGAGTGAACACCGGGGAGCTGTTTTTT
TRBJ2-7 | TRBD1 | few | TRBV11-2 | CASSQPGQKNYEQYF | TGTGCCAGCAGCCAGCCGGGACAGAAGAATTACGAGCAGTACTTC
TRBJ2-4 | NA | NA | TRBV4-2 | CASSQPRQGGAKNIQYF | TGTGCCAGCAGCCAACCCCGGCAGGGGGGAGCCAAAAACATTCAGTACTTC
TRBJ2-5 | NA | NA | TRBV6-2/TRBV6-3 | CASSYEGGRGGETQYF | TGTGCCAGCAGTTATGAGGGGGGGCGCGGCGGAGAGACCCAGTACTTC
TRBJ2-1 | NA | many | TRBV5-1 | CASSWPFPERELGTNEQFF | TGCGCCAGCAGCTGGCCTTTCCCTGAAAGGGAGCTGGGAACCAATGAGCAGTTCTTC
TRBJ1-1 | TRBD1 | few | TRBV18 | CASSFTIHRGTGVTEAFF | TGTGCCAGCTCATTCACCATTCACAGGGGCACGGGGGTCACTGAAGCTTTCTTT
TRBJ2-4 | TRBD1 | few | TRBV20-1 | CSASGQGRIVNIQYF | TGCAGTGCTAGCGGACAGGGGAGGATCGTAAACATTCAGTACTTC
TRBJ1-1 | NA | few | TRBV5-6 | CASSFQTGTEAFF | TGTGCCAGCAGCTTCCAGACAGGAACTGAAGCTTTCTTT
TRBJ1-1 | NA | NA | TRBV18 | CASSPLGDTEAFF | TGTGCCAGCTCACCACTCGGGGACACTGAAGCTTTCTTT
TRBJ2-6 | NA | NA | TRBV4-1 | CASSHPRESSGANVLTF | TGCGCCAGCAGCCATCCCCGGGAGAGCTCTGGGGCCAACGTCCTGACTTTC
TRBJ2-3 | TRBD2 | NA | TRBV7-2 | CASSFALTGGGTDTQYF | TGTGCCAGCAGCTTCGCCTTGACGGGAGGAGGGACAGATACGCAGTATTTT
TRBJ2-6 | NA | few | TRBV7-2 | CASSIHAGTDEPGANVPTF | TGTGCCAGCAGCATACACGCCGGGACGGACGAACCTGGGGCCAACGTCCCGACTTTC
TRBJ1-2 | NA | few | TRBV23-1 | CASSVTENYGYTF | TGCGCCAGCAGTGTGACTGAAAACTATGGCTACACCTTC
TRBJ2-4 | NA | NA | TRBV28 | CASSLWWGTKNIQYF | TGTGCCAGCAGTTTATGGTGGGGGACCAAAAACATTCAGTACTTC
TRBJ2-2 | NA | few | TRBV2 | CACRGPAGITGELFF | TGTGCCTGCAGGGGGCCAGCGGGAATCACCGGGGAGCTGTTTTTT
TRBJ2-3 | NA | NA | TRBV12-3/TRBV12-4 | CASSFTRGRRDTQYF | TGTGCCAGCAGCTTTACTAGAGGGAGGAGAGATACGCAGTATTTT
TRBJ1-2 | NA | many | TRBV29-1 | CSVTPETGGDGYTF | TGCAGCGTTACCCCGGAGACTGGAGGTGATGGCTACACCTTC
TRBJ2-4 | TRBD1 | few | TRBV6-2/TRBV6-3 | CASSPGQGARIQYF | TGTGCCAGCAGCCCCGGACAGGGGGCACGGATTCAGTACTTC
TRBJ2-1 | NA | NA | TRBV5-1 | CASSQAKISYNEQFF | TGCGCCAGCAGCCAAGCGAAAATCTCCTACAATGAGCAGTTCTTC
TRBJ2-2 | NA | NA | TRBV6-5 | CASSYSIRVTGELFF | TGTGCCAGCAGTTACTCGATCAGGGTCACCGGGGAGCTGTTTTTT
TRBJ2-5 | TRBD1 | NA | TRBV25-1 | CASSKSLGTGMGETQYF | TGTGCCAGCAGTAAATCATTAGGGACAGGGATGGGAGAGACCCAGTACTTC
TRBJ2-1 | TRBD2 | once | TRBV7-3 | CASRSRAGGSYNEQFF | TGTGCCAGCAGATCCAGAGCGGGGGGATCCTACAATGAGCAGTTCTTC
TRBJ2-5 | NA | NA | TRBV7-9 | CASSVRRTPGETQYF | TGTGCCAGCAGCGTGCGCAGGACTCCAGGAGAGACCCAGTACTTC
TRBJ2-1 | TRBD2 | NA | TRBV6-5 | CASSLASGGILNEQFF | TGTGCCAGCAGTTTGGCCAGCGGGGGGATCCTCAATGAGCAGTTCTTC
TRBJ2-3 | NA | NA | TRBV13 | CASSLVLTDTQYF | TGTGCCAGCAGCTTAGTTTTAACTGATACGCAGTATTTT
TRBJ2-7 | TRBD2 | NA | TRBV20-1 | CSARLAGVREQYF | TGCAGTGCTAGACTAGCGGGGGTTCGCGAGCAGTACTTC
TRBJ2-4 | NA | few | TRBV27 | CASSLNRESKNIQYF | TGTGCCAGCAGTTTAAACAGGGAATCCAAAAACATTCAGTACTTC
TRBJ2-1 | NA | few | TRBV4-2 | CASSQAGSNEQFF | TGTGCCAGCAGCCAAGCCGGGAGCAATGAGCAGTTCTTC
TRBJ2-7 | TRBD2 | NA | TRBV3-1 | CASSQWLAGANYEQYF | TGTGCCAGCAGCCAGTGGCTAGCGGGGGCCAACTACGAGCAGTACTTC
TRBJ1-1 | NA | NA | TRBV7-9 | CASSGIPNTEAFF | TGTGCCAGCAGCGGGATACCGAACACTGAGGCTTTCTTT
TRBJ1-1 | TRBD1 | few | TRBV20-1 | CSAPRTGVEAFF | TGCAGTGCACCGAGGACAGGGGTCGAAGCTTTCTTT
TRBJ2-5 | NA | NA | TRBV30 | CAWSPPALKTQYF | TGTGCCTGGAGCCCCCCAGCATTGAAGACCCAGTACTTC
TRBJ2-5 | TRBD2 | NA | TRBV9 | CASSSAGGRAEETQYF | TGTGCCAGCAGCTCGGCGGGGGGGCGTGCGGAAGAGACCCAGTACTTC
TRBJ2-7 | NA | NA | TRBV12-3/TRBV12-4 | CASSPNALGGEQYF | TGTGCCAGCAGTCCCAACGCGCTAGGGGGCGAGCAGTACTTC
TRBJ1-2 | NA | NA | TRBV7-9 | CASTRAGNYGYTF | TGTGCCAGCACCCGGGCAGGCAACTATGGCTACACCTTC
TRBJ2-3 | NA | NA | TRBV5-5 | CASSLGAANTDTQYF | TGTGCCAGCAGCTTGGGGGCAGCCAACACAGATACGCAGTATTTT
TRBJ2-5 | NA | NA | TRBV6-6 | CASSYSGDSETQYF | TGTGCCAGCAGTTACTCGGGGGATTCAGAGACCCAGTACTTC
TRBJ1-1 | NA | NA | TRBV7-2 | CASSLVEGLNTEAFF | TGTGCCAGCAGCTTAGTGGAGGGATTAAACACTGAAGCTTTCTTT
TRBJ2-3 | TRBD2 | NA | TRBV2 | CASSHPGLADTQYF | TGTGCCAGCAGCCACCCGGGACTAGCGGACACGCAGTATTTT
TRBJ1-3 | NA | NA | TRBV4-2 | CASSQGAAGSTIYF | TGTGCCAGCAGCCAGGGGGCTGCTGGAAGCACCATATATTTT
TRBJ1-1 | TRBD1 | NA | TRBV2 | CASLVTGGTEAFF | TGTGCCAGCTTGGTCACAGGGGGCACTGAAGCTTTCTTT
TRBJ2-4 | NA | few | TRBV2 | CASTLAKNIQYF | TGTGCCAGCACCCTAGCCAAAAACATTCAGTACTTC
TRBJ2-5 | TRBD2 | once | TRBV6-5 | CASSPPGTSRETQYF | TGTGCCAGCAGCCCCCCCGGGACTAGCAGAGAGACCCAGTACTTC
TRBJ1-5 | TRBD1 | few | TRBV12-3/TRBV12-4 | CASTQGGSNQPQHF | TGTGCCAGCACCCAGGGGGGGAGCAATCAGCCCCAGCATTTT
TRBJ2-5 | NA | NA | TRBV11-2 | CASSQQTGILETQYF | TGTGCCAGCAGCCAGCAGACCGGGATATTGGAGACCCAGTACTTC
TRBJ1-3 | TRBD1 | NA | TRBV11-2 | CASSPTGGKNTIYF | TGTGCCAGCAGCCCGACAGGGGGGAAGAACACCATATATTTT
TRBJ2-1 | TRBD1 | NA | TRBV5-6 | CASSWYGTGVAEQFF | TGTGCCAGCAGCTGGTATGGGACAGGGGTTGCTGAGCAGTTCTTC